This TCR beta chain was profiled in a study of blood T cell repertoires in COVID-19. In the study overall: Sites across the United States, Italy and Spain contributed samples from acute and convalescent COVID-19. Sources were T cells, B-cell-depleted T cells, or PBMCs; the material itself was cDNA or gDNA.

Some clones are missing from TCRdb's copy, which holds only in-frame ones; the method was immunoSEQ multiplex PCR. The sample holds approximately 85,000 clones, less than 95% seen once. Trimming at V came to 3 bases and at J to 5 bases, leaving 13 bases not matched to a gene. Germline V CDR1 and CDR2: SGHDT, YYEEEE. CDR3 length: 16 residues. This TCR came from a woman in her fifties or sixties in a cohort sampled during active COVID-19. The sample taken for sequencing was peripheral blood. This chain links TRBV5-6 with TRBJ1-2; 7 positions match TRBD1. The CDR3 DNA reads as TGTGCCAGCAGCTCTTATGGGCGGGACAGCATGTATGGCTACACCTTC. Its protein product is CASSSYGRDSMYGYTF.